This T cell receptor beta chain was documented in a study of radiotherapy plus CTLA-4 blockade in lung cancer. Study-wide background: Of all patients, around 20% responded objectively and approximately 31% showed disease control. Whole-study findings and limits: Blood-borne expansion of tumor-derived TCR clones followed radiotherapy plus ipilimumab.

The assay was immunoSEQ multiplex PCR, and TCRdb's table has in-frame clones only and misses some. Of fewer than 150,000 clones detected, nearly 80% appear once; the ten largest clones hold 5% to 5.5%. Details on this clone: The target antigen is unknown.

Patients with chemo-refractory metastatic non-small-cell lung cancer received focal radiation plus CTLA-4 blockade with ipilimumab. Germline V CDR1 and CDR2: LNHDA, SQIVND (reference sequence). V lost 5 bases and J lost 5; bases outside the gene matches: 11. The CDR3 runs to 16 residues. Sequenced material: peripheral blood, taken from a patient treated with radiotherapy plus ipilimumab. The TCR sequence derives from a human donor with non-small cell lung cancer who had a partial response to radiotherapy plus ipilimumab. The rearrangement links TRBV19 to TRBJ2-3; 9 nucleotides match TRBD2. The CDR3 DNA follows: TGTGCCAGTAGTCAATCGGGCGGGAGGGCCCAAGATACGCAGTATTTT. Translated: CASSQSGGRAQDTQYF.